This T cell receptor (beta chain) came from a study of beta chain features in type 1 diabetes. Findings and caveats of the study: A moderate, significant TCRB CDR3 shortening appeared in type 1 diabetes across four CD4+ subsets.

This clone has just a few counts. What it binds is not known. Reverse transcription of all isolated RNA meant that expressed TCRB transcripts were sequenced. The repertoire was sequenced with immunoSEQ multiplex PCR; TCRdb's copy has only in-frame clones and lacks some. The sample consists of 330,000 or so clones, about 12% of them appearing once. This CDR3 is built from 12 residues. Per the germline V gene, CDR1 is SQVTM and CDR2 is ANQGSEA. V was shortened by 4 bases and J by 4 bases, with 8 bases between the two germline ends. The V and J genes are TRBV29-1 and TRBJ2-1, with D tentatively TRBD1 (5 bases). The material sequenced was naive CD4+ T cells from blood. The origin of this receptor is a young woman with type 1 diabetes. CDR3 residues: CSVGREYNEQFF. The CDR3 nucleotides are TGCAGCGTTGGCAGGGAATACAATGAGCAGTTCTTC.